This T cell receptor beta chain was captured by sequencing in a study of T cells in Graves' hyperthyroidism and ophthalmopathy. Graves' hyperthyroidism is called stable when ophthalmopathy does not progress within 18 months. Patients aged 18 to 65 had newly diagnosed hyperthyroidism lasting under 2 months. The authors obtained PBMCs from over 8.5 ml of fresh peripheral blood. TCR beta CDR3 regions were amplified from RNA transcripts. HTBI primers were employed in a first-round RT-PCR of the TCR CDR3. One entry per CDR3 protein, called by TCRdb with MiXCR from the multiplex PCR reads. This table holds 94,000 or so distinct CDR3 sequences, approximately 56% found once. At least ten counts were recorded for this clonotype. Antigen: not known. Whole-study findings and limits: Onset of ophthalmopathy came a median roughly 6 months after the model predicted it.

The V gene lost 3 bases and the J gene lost 1 base, with 6 bases spanning the gap. In germline, CDR1 is SQVTM, CDR2 ANQGSEA. This CDR3 contains 12 residues. This receptor was identified in a woman aged 40 to 55 with Graves' hyperthyroidism. Sequenced sample: blood. The gene calls are TRBV29-1 and TRBJ2-5; D is unclear. CDR3 sequence: CSVDFIQETQYF. The CDR3, as DNA: TGCAGCGTTGACTTCATCCAAGAGACCCAGTACTTC. Based on the CDR3 plus reference TRBV29-1 and TRBJ2-5, the full variable domain is SAVISQKPSRDICQRGTSLTIQCQVDSQVTMMFWYRQQPGQSLTLIATANQGSEATYESGFVIDKFPISRPNLTFSTLTVSNMSPEDSSIYLCSVDFIQETQYFGPGTRLLVL.